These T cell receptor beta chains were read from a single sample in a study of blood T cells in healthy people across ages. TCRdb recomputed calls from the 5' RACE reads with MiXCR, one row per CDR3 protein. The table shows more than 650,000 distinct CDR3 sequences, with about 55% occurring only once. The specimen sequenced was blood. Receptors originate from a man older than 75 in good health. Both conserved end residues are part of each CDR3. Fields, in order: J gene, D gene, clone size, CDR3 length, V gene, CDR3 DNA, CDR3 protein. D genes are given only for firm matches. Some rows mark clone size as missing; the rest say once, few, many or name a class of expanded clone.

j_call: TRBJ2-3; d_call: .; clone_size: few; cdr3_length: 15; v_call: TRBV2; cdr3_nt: TGTGCCAGCAGAACGACCGGTTCTAGCACAGATACGCAGTATTTT; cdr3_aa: CASRTTGSSTDTQYF
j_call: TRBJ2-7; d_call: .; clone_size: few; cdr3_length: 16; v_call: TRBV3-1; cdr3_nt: TGTGCCAGCAGCCGCAAGATCCTATTAAGCTCCTACGAGCAGTACTTC; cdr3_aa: CASSRKILLSSYEQYF
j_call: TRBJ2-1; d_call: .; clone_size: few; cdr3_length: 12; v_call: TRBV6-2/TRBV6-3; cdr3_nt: TGTGCCAGCACCGATAACCGGAATGAGCAGTTCTTC; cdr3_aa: CASTDNRNEQFF
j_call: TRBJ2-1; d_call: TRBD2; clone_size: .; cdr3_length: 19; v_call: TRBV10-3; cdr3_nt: TGTGCCATCTCCGGGGGGCAAAAGACTAGCGGGAGCTCCTACAATGAGCAGTTCTTC; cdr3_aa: CAISGGQKTSGSSYNEQFF
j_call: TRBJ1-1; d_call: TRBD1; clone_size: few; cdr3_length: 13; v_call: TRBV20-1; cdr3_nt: TGCAGTGCCTCCCGACAGGGTGTGAATGAAGCTTTCTTT; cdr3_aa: CSASRQGVNEAFF
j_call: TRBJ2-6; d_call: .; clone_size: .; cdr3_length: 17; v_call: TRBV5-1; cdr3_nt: TGCGCCAGCAGATTGGGCGCGGCAGGGTCTGGGGCCAACGTCCTGACTTTC; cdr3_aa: CASRLGAAGSGANVLTF
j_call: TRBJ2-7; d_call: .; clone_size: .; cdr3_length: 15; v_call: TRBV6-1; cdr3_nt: TGTGCCAGCAGTGAAGATAAGCGACCAACCTACGAGCAGTACTTC; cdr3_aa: CASSEDKRPTYEQYF
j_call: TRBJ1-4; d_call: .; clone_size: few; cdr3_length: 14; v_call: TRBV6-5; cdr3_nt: TGTGCCAGCAGTTACTCGGGGACCAATGAAAAACTGTTTTTT; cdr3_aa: CASSYSGTNEKLFF
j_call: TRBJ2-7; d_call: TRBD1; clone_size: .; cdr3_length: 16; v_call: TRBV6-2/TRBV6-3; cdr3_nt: TGTGCCAGCAGTTATCACAGGGGCCGGAGCTCCTACGAGCAGTACTTC; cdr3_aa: CASSYHRGRSSYEQYF
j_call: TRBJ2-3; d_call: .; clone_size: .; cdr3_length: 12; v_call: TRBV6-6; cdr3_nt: TGTGCCAGCAGTCCTACACCAGGATACGCGTATTTT; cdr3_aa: CASSPTPGYAYF
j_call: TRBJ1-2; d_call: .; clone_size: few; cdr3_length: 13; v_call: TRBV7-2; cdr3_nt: TGTGCCAGCAGCCGAGGATGGGGCTATGGCTACACCTTC; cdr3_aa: CASSRGWGYGYTF
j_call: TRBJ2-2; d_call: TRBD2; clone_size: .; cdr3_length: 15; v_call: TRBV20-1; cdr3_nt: TGCAGTGCAAGACGGACTAGCGGTAACACCGGGGAGCTGTTTTTT; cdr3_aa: CSARRTSGNTGELFF
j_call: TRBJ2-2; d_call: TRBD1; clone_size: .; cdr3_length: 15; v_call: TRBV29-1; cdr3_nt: TGCAGCGTGGCGCGGGACAGGGTCAACACCGGGGAGCTGTTTTTT; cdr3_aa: CSVARDRVNTGELFF
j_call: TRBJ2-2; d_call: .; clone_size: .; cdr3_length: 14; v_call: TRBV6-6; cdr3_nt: TGTGCCAGCTGTTCGGATACGAACACCGGGGAGCTGTTTTTT; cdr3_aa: CASCSDTNTGELFF
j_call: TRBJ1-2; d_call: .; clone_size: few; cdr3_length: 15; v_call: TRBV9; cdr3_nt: TGTGCCAGCAGCGTCCGACAGGATGGGTACTATGGCTACACCTTC; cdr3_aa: CASSVRQDGYYGYTF
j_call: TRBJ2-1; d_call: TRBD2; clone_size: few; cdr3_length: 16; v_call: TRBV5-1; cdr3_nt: TGCGCCAGCAGCCCCACAAGCGGGATGGTGAACAATGAGCAGTTCTTC; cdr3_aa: CASSPTSGMVNNEQFF
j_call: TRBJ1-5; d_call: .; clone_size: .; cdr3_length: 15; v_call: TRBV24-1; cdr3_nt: TGTGCCACCAGTGGGGATACGACTAGCAATCAGCCCCAGCATTTT; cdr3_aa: CATSGDTTSNQPQHF
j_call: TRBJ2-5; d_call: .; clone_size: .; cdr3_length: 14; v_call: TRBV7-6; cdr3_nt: TGTGCCAGCAGCCAGCGGGTCTGGGGGGAGACCCAGTACTTC; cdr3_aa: CASSQRVWGETQYF
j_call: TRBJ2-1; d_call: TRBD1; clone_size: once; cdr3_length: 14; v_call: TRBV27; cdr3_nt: TGTGCCAGCAGTTGGGACAGGGGGCTTTCTGAGCAGTTCTTC; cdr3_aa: CASSWDRGLSEQFF
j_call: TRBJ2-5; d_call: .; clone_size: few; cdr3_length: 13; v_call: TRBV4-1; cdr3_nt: TGCGCCAGCAGCCATCCCACGGGGGAGACCCAGTACTTC; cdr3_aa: CASSHPTGETQYF
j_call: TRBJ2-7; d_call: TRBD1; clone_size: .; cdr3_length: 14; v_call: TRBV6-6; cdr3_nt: TGTGCCAGCACCCGGGACAGGGGGCTCGAAGAGCAGTACTTC; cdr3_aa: CASTRDRGLEEQYF
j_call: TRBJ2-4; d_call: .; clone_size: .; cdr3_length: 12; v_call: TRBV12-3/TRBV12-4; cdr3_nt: TGTGCCAGCAGTCCTGGGCGGGACAAGCAGTACTTC; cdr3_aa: CASSPGRDKQYF
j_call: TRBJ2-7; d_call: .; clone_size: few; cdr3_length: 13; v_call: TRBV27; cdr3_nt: TGTGCCAGCAGTTTCCGGGACTCCTACGAGCAGTACTTC; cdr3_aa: CASSFRDSYEQYF
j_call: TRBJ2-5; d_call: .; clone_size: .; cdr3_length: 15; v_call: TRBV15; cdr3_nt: TGTGCCACCAGCAGAGATAGAGGGTGGCAAGAGACCCAGTACTTC; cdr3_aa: CATSRDRGWQETQYF
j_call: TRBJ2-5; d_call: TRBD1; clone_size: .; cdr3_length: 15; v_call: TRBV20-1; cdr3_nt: TGCAGTGTCCAACCCGGGACAGGGCGACAAGAGACCCAGTACTTC; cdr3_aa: CSVQPGTGRQETQYF
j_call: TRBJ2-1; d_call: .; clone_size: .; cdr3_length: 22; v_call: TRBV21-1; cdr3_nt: TGTGCCAGCAGCAAATCGTCAGGGGCGACGACTTGGCTAGCGGGACGGACCAATGAGCAGTTCTTC; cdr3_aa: CASSKSSGATTWLAGRTNEQFF